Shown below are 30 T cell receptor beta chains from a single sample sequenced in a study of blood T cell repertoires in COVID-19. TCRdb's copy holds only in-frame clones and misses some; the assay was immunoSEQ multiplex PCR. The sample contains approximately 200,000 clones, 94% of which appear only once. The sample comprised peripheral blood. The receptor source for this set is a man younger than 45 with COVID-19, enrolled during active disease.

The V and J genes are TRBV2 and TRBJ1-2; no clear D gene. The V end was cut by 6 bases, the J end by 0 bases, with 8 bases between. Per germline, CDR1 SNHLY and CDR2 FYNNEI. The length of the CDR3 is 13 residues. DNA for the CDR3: TGTGCCAGCAGGTCCAGTTCTAACTATGGCTACACCTTC. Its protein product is CASRSSSNYGYTF.

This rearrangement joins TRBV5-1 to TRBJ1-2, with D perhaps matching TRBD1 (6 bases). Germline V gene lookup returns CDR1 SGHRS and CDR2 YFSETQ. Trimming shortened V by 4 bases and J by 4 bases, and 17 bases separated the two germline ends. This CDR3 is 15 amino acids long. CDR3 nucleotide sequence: TGCGCCAGCAGCGAGGCGGGGGGCTCCTCCTATGGCTACACCTTC. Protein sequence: CASSEAGGSSYGYTF.

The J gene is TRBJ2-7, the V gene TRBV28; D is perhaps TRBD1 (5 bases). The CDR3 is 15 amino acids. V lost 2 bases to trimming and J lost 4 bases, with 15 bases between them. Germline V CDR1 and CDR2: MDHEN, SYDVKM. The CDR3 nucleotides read TGTGCCAGCAGTTTACAGGGAACACCACCGTACGAGCAGTACTTC. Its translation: CASSLQGTPPYEQYF. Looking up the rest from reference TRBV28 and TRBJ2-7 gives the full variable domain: DVKVTQSSRYLVKRTGEKVFLECVQDMDHENMFWYRQDPGLGLRLIYFSYDVKMKEKGDIPEGYSVSREKKERFSLILESASTNQTSMYLCASSLQGTPPYEQYFGPGTRLTVT.

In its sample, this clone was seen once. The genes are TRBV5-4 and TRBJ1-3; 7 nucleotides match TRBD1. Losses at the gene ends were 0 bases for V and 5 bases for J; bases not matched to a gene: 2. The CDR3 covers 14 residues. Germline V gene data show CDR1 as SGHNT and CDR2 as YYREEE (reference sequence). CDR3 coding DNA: TGTGCCAGCAGCTTGGGACAGGGAAGAAACACCATATATTTT. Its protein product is CASSLGQGRNTIYF.

The CDR3 nucleotides are TGTGCCAGCAGCCCCGGGGTAGATAACTATGGCTACACCTTC. This gives the protein CASSPGVDNYGYTF. This chain connects TRBV7-9 to TRBJ1-2; D ambiguous. Germline CDR1 SEHNR, CDR2 FQNEAQ (reference sequence). V dropped 5 bases and J dropped 1 base, with 11 bases sitting between them. This CDR3 has 14 amino acids.

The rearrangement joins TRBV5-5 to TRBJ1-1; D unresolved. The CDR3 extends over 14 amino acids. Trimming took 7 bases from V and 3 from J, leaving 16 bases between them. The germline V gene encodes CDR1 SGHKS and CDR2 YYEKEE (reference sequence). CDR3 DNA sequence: TGTGCCAGCCTCGCACGACTTGATCACACTGAAGCTTTCTTT. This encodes CASLARLDHTEAFF.

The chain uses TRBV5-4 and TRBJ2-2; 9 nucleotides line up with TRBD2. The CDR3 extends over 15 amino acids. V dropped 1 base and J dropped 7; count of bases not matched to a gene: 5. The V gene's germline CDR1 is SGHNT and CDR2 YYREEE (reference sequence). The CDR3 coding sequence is TGTGCCAGCAGCTTGAGGTCAGCGGGAGGCGGGGAGCTGTTTTTT. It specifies CASSLRSAGGGELFF.

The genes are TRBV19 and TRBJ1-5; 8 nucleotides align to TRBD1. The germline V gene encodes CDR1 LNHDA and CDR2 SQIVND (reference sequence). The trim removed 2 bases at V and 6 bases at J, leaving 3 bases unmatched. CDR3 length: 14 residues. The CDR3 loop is CASSIPGQGQPQHF. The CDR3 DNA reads TGTGCCAGTAGTATACCCGGACAGGGTCAGCCCCAGCATTTT.

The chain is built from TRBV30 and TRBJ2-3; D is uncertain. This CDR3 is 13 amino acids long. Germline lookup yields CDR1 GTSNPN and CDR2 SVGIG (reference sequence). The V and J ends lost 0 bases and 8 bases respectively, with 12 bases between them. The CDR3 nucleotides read TGTGCCTGGAGTGTCCGTGACATTAGTACGCAGTATTTT. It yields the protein CAWSVRDISTQYF.

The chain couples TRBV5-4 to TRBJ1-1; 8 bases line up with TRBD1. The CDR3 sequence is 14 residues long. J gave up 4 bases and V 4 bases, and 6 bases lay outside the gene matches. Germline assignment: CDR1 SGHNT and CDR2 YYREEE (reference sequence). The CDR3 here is CASSPGQVATEAFF. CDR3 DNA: TGTGCCAGCAGCCCGGGACAGGTGGCCACTGAAGCTTTCTTT.

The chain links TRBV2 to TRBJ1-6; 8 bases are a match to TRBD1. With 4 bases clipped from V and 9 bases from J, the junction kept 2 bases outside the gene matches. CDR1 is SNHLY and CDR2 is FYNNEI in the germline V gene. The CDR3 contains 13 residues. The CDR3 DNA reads TGTGCCAGCAGTGGAGACAGGGGTTCACCCCTCCACTTT. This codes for CASSGDRGSPLHF.

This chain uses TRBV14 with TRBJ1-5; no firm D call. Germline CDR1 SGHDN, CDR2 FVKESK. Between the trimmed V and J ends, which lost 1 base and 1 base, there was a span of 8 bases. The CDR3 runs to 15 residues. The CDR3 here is CASSQVQRSNQPQHF. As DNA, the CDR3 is TGTGCCAGCAGCCAAGTTCAGAGGAGCAATCAGCCCCAGCATTTT.

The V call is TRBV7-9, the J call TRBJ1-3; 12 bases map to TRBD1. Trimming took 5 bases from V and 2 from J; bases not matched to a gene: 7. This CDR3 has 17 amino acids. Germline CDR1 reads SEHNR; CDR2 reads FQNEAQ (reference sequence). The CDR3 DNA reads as TGTGCCAGCAGCGCCCCCGGGACAGGGGGCGCTGGAAACACCATATATTTT. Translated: CASSAPGTGGAGNTIYF.

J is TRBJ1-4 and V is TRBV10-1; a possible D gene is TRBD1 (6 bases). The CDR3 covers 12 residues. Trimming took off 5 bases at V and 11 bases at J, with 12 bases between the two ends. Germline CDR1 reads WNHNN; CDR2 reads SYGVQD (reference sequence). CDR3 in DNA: TGCGCCAGCAGTACCCAAACAGGGAAACTGTTTTTT. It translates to CASSTQTGKLFF.

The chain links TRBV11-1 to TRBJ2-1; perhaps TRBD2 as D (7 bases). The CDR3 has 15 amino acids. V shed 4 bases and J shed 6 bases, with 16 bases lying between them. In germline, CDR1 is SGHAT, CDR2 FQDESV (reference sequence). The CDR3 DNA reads TGTGCCAGCAGCTCTACCAAGGGAGGGGGCAATGAGCAGTTCTTC. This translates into CASSSTKGGGNEQFF.

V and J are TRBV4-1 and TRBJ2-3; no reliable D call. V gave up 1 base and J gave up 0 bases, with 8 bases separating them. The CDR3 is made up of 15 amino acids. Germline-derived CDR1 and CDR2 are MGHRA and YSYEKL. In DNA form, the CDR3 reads TGCGCCAGCAGCCAAGTCTTCCGTAGCACAGATACGCAGTATTTT. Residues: CASSQVFRSTDTQYF.

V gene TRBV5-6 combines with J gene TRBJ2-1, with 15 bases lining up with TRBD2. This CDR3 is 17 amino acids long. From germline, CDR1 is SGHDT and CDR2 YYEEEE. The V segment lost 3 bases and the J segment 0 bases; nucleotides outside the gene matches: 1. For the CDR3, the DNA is TGTGCCAGCAGCTGGACTAGCGGGGGGGCCTCCTACAATGAGCAGTTCTTC. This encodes CASSWTSGGASYNEQFF.

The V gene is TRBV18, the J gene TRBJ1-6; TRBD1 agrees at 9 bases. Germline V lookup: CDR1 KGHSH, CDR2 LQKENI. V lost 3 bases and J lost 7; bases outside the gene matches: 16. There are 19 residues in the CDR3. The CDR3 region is CASSPRPGTGITSNSPLHF. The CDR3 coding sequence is TGTGCCAGCTCACCCCGTCCCGGGACAGGGATAACGAGCAATTCACCCCTCCACTTT.

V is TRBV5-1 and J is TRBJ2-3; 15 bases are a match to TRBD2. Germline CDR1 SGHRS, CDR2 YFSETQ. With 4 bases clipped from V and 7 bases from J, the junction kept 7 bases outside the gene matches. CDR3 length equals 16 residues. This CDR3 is CASSPGTSGGLYTQYF. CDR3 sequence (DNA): TGCGCCAGCAGCCCGGGGACTAGCGGGGGGCTATATACGCAGTATTTT. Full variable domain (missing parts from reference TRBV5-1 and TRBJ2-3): KAGVTQTPRYLIKTRGQQVTLSCSPISGHRSVSWYQQTPGQGLQFLFEYFSETQRNKGNFPGRFSGRQFSNSRSEMNVSTLELGDSALYLCASSPGTSGGLYTQYFGPGTRLTVL.

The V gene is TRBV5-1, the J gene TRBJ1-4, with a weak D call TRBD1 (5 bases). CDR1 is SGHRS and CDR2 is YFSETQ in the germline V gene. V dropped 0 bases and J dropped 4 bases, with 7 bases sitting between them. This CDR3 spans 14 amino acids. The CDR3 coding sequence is TGCGCCAGCAGCTTGGGACAGAATAATGAAAAACTGTTTTTT. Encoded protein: CASSLGQNNEKLFF.

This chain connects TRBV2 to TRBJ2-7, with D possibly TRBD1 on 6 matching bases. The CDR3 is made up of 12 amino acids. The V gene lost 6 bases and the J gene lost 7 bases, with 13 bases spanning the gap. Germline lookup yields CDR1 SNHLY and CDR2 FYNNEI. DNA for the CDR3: TGTGCCAGCAGCCCCGCTAGGGGGGAGCAGTACTTC. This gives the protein CASSPARGEQYF. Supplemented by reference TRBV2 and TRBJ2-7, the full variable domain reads EPEVTQTPSHQVTQMGQEVILRCVPISNHLYFYWYRQILGQKVEFLVSFYNNEISEKSEIFDDQFSVERPDGSNFTLKIRSTKLEDSAMYFCASSPARGEQYFGPGTRLTVT.

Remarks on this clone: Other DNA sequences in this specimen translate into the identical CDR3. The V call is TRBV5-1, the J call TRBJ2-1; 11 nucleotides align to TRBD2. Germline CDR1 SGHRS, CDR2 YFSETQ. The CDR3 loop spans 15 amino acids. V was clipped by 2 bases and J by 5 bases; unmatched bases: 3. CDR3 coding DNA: TGCGCCAGCAGCTTAGGGACTAGCGGCGACAATGAGCAGTTCTTC. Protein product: CASSLGTSGDNEQFF.

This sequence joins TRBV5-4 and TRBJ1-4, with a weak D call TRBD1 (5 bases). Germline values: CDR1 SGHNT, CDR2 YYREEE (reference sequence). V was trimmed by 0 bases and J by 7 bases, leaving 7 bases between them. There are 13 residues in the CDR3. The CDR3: CASSLDQGEKLFF. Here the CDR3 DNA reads TGTGCCAGCAGCTTGGATCAGGGTGAAAAACTGTTTTTT.

CDR3 bases: TGCGCCAGCAGCCAACACCACTCTCGGACAGGGCCTTCGGATTCACCCCTCCACTTT. Protein sequence: CASSQHHSRTGPSDSPLHF. J is TRBJ1-6 and V is TRBV4-1; 8 bases agree with TRBD1. The trim removed 2 bases at V and 8 bases at J, leaving 17 bases unmatched. This CDR3 spans 19 amino acids. CDR1 and CDR2 from the germline V gene are MGHRA and YSYEKL.

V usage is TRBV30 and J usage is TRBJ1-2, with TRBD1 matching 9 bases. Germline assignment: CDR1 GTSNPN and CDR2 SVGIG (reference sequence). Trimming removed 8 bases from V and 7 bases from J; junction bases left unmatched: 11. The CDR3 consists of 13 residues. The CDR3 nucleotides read TGTGCCCTCCCGGGACAGGGAGAAGGTGGCTACACCTTC. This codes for CALPGQGEGGYTF.

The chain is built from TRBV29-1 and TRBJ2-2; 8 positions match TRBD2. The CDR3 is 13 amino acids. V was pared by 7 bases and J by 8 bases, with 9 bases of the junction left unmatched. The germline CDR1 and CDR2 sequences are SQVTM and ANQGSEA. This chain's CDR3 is CSAGTRLTGELFF. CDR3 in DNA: TGCAGCGCCGGGACTAGACTTACTGGGGAGCTGTTTTTT.

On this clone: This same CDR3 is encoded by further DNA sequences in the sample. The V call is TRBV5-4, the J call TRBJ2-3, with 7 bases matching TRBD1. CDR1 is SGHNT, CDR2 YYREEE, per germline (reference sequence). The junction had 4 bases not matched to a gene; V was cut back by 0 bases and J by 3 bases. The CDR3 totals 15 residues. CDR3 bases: TGTGCCAGCAGCTTGGCAAGGGGGCGAACAGATACGCAGTATTTT. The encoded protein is CASSLARGRTDTQYF.

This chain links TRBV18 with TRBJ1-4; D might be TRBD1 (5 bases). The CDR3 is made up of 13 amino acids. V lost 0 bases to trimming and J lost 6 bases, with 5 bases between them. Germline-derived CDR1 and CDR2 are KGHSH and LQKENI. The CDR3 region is CASSPPTDEKLFF. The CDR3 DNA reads TGTGCCAGCTCACCACCGACAGATGAAAAACTGTTTTTT.

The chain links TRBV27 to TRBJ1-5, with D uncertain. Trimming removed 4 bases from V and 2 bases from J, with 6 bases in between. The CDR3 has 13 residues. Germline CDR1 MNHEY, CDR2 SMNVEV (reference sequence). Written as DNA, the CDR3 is TGTGCCAGCAGTTGGGGAGGCAATCAGCCCCAGCATTTT. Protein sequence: CASSWGGNQPQHF.

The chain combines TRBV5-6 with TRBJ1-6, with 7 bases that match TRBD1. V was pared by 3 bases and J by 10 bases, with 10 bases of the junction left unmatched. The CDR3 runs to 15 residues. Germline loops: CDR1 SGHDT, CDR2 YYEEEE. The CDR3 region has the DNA TGTGCCAGCAGCTATGAAGGGGGCGTATGGTCACCCCTCCACTTT. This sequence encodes CASSYEGGVWSPLHF.